This T cell receptor (beta chain) was documented in a study of CD8+ T cells in alopecia areata. Treatment noted: oral pan-JAK inhibitor, 5-10 mg twice daily. The germline gives CDR1 SGHRS, CDR2 YFSETQ. The V end was cut by 6 bases, the J end by 3 bases, with 12 bases between. The CDR3 is 14 amino acids. This clone was counted a few times. The antigen remains undetermined. Findings and limits, study-wide: Normal skin's resident alphabeta T cells are also sequenced in scalp samples.

In each case, RNA was isolated and then reverse transcribed into cDNA as the sequencing template. Using immunoSEQ multiplex PCR, the repertoire was profiled, and TCRdb retains in-frame clones only, with some absent. The table lists about 250,000 clones, about three fifths of them singletons. The chain recombines TRBV5-1 with TRBJ2-2, with D perhaps matching TRBD1 or TRBD2 (6 bases each). The sequences come from CD4+ T cells sorted from blood, collected at week 52, from a patient treated with tofacitinib. The sequence came from a human donor with alopecia areata. CDR3 region: CASNGGRDTGELFF. CDR3 sequence (DNA): TGCGCCAGCAACGGGGGCAGGGACACCGGGGAGCTGTTTTTT.